Following are 5 T cell receptor beta chains from one sample sequenced in a study of blood T cell repertoires in COVID-19. The data were produced by immunoSEQ multiplex PCR, yet TCRdb's version contains in-frame clones alone and is incomplete. The data show about 110,000 clones, 75% to 85% seen once. Sequencing was done on a sample of peripheral blood. These receptor sequences come from a woman aged 55 to 70 with acute or convalescent COVID-19.

The V gene is TRBV28, the J gene TRBJ2-2, with D maybe TRBD1 (6 bases). Germline assignment: CDR1 MDHEN and CDR2 SYDVKM. The CDR3 is 14 residues long. V lost 9 bases and J lost 1, with 12 bases in between. This CDR3 is CASLGTWNTGELFF. CDR3 DNA sequence: TGTGCCAGTTTGGGGACATGGAACACCGGGGAGCTGTTTTTT.

The chain is built from TRBV11-2 and TRBJ2-3, with 11 bases that match TRBD2. This CDR3 has 19 residues. Germline CDR1 reads SGHAT; CDR2 reads FQNNGV. V shed 2 bases, J shed 6 bases, and the junction held 16 bases outside the gene matches. The CDR3 DNA reads as TGTGCCAGCAGCTTAAGCGCCATACTAGCGGGGGAGAGAGGGGATACGCAGTATTTT. Residues: CASSLSAILAGERGDTQYF.

The rearrangement links TRBV6-4 to TRBJ2-1; 12 bases are a match to TRBD1. This CDR3 spans 15 amino acids. Germline CDR1 MRHNA, CDR2 SNTAGT. The V segment lost 6 bases and the J segment 8 bases; nucleotides outside the gene matches: 8. The CDR3 DNA is TGTGCCAGCAGGCATGCCGGGACAGGGGGCTATGAGCAGTTCTTC. It yields the protein CASRHAGTGGYEQFF.

This clone was picked up a small number of times. V usage is TRBV2 and J usage is TRBJ2-3, with TRBD2 as a possible D gene (6 bases). The CDR3 extends over 17 amino acids. The germline gives CDR1 SNHLY, CDR2 FYNNEI. The ends were cut back, 6 bases at V and 2 bases at J, with 21 bases in the middle. DNA for the CDR3: TGTGCCAGCAGAGAAAGGGACTGGCAAAAAGACACAGATACGCAGTATTTT. Translated: CASRERDWQKDTDTQYF.

This chain connects TRBV28 to TRBJ2-1; 7 positions agree with TRBD2. Germline loops: CDR1 MDHEN, CDR2 SYDVKM. CDR3 length equals 16 residues. Losses at the gene ends were 6 bases for V and 5 bases for J; bases not matched to a gene: 13. Written as DNA, the CDR3 is TGTGCCAGCAGAACAGCCGGGACTATCGTTAACAATGAGCAGTTCTTC. It translates to CASRTAGTIVNNEQFF.